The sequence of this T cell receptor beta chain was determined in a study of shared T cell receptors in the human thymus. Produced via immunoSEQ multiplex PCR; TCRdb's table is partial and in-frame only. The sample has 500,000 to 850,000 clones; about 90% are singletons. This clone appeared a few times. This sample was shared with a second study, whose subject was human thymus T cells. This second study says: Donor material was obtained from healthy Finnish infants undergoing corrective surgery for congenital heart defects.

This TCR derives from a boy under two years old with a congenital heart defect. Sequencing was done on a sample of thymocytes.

CDR3 DNA sequence: TGTGCCAGCAGTTACTCCAGGGTTGGGAATGAAAAACTGTTTTTT. Translated: CASSYSRVGNEKLFF. This chain connects TRBV6-5 to TRBJ1-4; weak D call: TRBD1 (5 bases). Per germline, CDR1 MNHEY and CDR2 SVGAGI. The CDR3 covers 15 residues. V lost 0 bases and J 5 bases, leaving 10 bases between the germline ends.